This TCR beta chain was sequenced in a study of PD-1 and CTLA-4 blockade in melanoma (dated by TCRdb to the early 2020s). The study in broad terms: The study compared how PD-1 blockade and CTLA-4 blockade affected the melanoma-reactive CD8 T cell response in patients with melanoma.

In the case of this clone: Which antigen it targets is not known. No base quality values were provided; no much bigger clone lies one nucleotide off.

The protocol used for the library was the immunoSEQ multiplex PCR assay. The source is immuneACCESS, and TCRdb retained only in-frame sequences with V and J called. Part of the clones is not carried over; for the studies checked, unresolved V genes explain less than half of this, and the remainder is unexplained. In this sample the table shows about 21,000 clones, 70% to 90% of which occur a single time. The biggest ten clones account for 7.8% of the sample. CDR1 and CDR2, looked up from the germline V gene, are KGHSH and LQKENI. Between the V and J ends, shortened by 1 base and 10 bases respectively, the junction contains 14 bases. From the cysteine up to the phenylalanine, the CDR3 has a length of 15 residues. The CDR3 DNA has 45 bases and is translated from base 1.

The sequenced sample was CD8+ T cells from peripheral blood, obtained before anti-PD-1 treatment. The chain couples TRBV18 to TRBJ1-6, with the identity of the D gene unclear. The sequence derives from a human donor with melanoma. In nucleotide form, the sequence is TGTGCCAGCTCACCACGACGGCTGGGAGACTCACCCCTCCACTTT. Its amino acids are CASSPRRLGDSPLHF.